This TCR beta chain was found in a study of blood T cell repertoires in COVID-19 (dated by TCRdb to the early 2020s). Background on the whole study: Samples from collaborators originated in the United States, Italy and Spain and spanned both the acute and convalescent phases of COVID-19. The material from the prospective study consisted of cDNA or gDNA derived from T cells, B-cell-depleted T cells, or PBMCs. A de-identified subject ID, COVID-19 status, age in years and sex were almost always included in the sample metadata. The repertoires were released in a freely available public database meant as a resource for research on the immune response to SARS-CoV-2. HLA class I and class II types, where available, came from metadata supplied by the sample provider rather than from assay-based typing. Samples came from the ongoing ImmuneRACE study (first 160 participants) plus 1,254 subjects from 6 global collaborators. Deeply sampled blood TCRbeta repertoires from subjects exposed to, actively infected with, or recovered from COVID-19 were included in the dataset.

This clone came up a few times. No antigen is known for it. No base quality information exists; no much larger clone differs at one position. In the prospective study, participants were roughly 18 to 95 years old, resided in about two dozen geographic areas of the United States, and were enrolled through a virtual design. To assign participants to cohorts, the prospective study relied on clinical history that participants themselves reported in a screening survey and a study questionnaire. Recovered participants in ImmuneRACE Cohort 3 were defined as having two consecutive negative NP/OP PCR tests, clearance from a healthcare professional, or resolution of symptoms. In the prospective study, whole blood, serum and a nasopharyngeal or oropharyngeal swab were collected from each participant by mobile phlebotomists. Over an approximately two-month period, participants in the prospective study had the option of providing additional blood draws and questionnaires. Prospective study blood samples were shipped either frozen or at room temperature before DNA extraction.

What the study reported, not specific to this receptor: The quantity of clinical and demographic metadata differed by source and by participant and was supplied without curation.

The immunoSEQ Assay, a bias-controlled multiplex PCR, was used to amplify TCRbeta CDR3 regions from genomic DNA. Per the source publication's procedure: Nucleated cell counts per sample were estimated from amplification of reference gene primers within the assay. Sequence reads were collapsed and filtered to measure the absolute abundance of every unique TCRbeta CDR3 rearrangement. For each sample, productive Simpson clonality was calculated as the square root of Simpson's diversity index across productive rearrangements. Held by TCRdb, this immuneACCESS table contains in-frame sequences only and omits some clones. Under half of the omission traces to an unresolved V gene where checked; the cause of the rest is unknown. V, J and clone size reflect that table, while D and trimming were determined from the DNA. The sample yields more than 250,000 clones; 70% to 90% were counted once. Jointly, the top ten make up around 6% of the sample.

From its cysteine to its phenylalanine, the CDR3 spans 13 amino acids. The only DNA kept is the CDR3, 39 bases in frame from the first base. According to the germline V gene, CDR1 reads SGDLS and CDR2 reads YYNGEE. For this chain, trimming is 3 bases at the V end and 8 bases at the J end, and the number of junction bases without a gene match is 5. Input material: PBMCs or T cells enriched from blood (not recorded which). The V and J genes are TRBV9 and TRBJ2-1; 7 central bases correspond to TRBD1. This receptor was taken from a woman in her 30s who had recovered from COVID-19. The DNA sequence is given as TGTGCCAGCAGCGCTTGGACAGGTGATGAGCAGTTCTTC. It codes for CASSAWTGDEQFF.